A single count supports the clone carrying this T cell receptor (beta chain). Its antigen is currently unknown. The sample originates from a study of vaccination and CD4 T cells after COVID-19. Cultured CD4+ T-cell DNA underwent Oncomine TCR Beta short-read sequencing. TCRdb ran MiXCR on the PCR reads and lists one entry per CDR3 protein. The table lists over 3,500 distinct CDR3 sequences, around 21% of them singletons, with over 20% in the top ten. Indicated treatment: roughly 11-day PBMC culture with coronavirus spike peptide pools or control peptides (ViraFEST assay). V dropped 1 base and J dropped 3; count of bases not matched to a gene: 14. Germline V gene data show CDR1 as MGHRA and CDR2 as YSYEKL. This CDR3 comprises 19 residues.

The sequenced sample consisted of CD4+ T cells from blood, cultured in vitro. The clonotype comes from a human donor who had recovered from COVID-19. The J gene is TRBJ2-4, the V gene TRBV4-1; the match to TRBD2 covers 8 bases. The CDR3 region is CASSQGHGGGPERKNIQYF. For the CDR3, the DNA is TGCGCCAGCAGCCAAGGGCACGGGGGGGGCCCGGAGCGCAAAAACATTCAGTACTTC.